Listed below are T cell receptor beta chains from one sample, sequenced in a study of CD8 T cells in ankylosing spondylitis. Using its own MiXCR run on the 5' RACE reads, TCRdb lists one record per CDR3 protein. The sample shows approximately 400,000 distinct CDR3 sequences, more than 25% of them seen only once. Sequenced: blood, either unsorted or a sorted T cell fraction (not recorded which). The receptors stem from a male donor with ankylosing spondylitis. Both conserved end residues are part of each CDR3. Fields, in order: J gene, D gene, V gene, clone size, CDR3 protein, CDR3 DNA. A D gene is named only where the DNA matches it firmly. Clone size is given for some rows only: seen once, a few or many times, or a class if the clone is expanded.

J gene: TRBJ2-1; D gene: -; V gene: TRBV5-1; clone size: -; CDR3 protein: CASSLGEYEQFF; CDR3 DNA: TGCGCCAGCAGCTTGGGAGAGTATGAGCAGTTCTTC
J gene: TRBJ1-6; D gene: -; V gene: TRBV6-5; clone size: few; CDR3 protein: CASSTSPGHPYPLHF; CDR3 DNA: TGTGCCAGCAGTACTTCCCCGGGCCATCCTTACCCCCTCCACTTT
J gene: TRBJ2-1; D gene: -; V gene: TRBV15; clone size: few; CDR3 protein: CATSPKGASDYNEQFF; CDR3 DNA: TGTGCCACCAGCCCCAAGGGGGCTAGCGATTACAATGAGCAGTTCTTC
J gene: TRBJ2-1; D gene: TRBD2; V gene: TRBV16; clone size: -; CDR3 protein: CASSQASGSNEQFF; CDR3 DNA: TGTGCCAGCAGCCAAGCTAGCGGGAGTAATGAGCAGTTCTTC
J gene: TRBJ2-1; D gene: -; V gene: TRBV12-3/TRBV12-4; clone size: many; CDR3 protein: CASSSPYNEQFF; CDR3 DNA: TGTGCCAGCAGTTCACCCTACAATGAGCAGTTCTTC
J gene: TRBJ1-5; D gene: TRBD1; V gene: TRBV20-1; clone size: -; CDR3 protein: CSAMDRDYSNQPQHF; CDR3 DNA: TGCAGTGCCATGGACAGGGATTATAGCAATCAGCCCCAGCATTTT
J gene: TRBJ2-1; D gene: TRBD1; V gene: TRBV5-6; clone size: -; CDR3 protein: CASSALRDRAYNEQFF; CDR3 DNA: TGTGCCAGCAGCGCACTCCGGGACAGGGCCTACAATGAGCAGTTCTTC
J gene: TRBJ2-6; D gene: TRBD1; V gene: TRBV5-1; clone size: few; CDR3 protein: CASSRDRGSGANVLTF; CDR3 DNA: TGCGCCAGCAGCAGGGACAGGGGTTCTGGGGCCAACGTCCTGACTTTC
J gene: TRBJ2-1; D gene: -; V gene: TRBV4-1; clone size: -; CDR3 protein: CASSQDRGRAYNEQFF; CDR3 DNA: TGCGCCAGCAGCCAAGATCGGGGGAGAGCCTACAATGAGCAGTTCTTC
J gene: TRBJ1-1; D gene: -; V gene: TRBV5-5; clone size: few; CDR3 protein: CASSAEIRNTEAFF; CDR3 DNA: TGTGCCAGCAGCGCAGAGATTAGGAACACTGAAGCTTTCTTT
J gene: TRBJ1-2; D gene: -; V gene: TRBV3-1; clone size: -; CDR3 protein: CASSQDPPGGQGGYTF; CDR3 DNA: TGTGCCAGCAGCCAAGATCCCCCCGGGGGGCAGGGTGGCTACACCTTC
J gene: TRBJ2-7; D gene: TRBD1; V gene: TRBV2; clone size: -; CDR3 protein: CASSVDRASYEQYF; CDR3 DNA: TGTGCCAGCAGTGTTGACAGGGCCTCCTACGAGCAGTACTTC
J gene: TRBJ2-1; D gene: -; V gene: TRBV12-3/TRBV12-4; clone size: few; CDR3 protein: CASSWVSNNEQFF; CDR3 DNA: TGTGCCAGCAGTTGGGTCTCAAACAATGAGCAGTTCTTC
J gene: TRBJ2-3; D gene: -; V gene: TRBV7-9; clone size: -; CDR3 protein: CASSRPYSTDTQYF; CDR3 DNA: TGTGCCAGCAGCCGACCCTACTCAACAGATACGCAGTATTTT
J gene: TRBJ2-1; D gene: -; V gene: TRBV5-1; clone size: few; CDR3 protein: CASSSGQPANEQFF; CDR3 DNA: TGCGCCAGCAGCTCTGGACAACCCGCCAATGAGCAGTTCTTC
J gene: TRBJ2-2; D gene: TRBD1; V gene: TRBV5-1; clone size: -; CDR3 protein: CASSLFVQGSAGELFF; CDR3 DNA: TGCGCCAGCAGCTTGTTCGTACAGGGGAGCGCCGGGGAGCTGTTTTTT
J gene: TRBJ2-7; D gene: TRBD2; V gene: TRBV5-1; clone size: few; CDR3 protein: CASSLGTSGRPHYEQYF; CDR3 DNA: TGCGCCAGCAGCCTAGGGACTAGCGGGAGGCCCCACTACGAGCAGTACTTC
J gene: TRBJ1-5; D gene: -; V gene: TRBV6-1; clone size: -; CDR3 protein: CASNDSGFGPQHF; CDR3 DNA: TGTGCCAGCAACGACAGTGGGTTTGGGCCCCAGCATTTT
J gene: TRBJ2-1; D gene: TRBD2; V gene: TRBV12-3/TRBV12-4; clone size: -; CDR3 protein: CASSPSGRAMRSYNEQFF; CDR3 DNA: TGTGCCAGCAGCCCCAGCGGGAGGGCCATGCGCTCCTACAATGAGCAGTTCTTC
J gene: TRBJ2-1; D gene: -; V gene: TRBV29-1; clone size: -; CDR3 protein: CSVEGSAGSDNEQFF; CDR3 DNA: TGCAGCGTTGAAGGGTCGGCGGGTAGCGACAATGAGCAGTTCTTC
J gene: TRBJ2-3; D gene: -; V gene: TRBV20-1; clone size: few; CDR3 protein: CSARDPGRTSTDTQYF; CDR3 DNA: TGCAGTGCTAGAGACCCCGGCAGAACTAGCACAGATACGCAGTATTTT
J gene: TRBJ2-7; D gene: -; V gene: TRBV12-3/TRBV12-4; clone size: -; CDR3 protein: CASTLDSLYEQYF; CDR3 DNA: TGTGCCAGCACTTTGGACAGCCTCTACGAGCAGTACTTC
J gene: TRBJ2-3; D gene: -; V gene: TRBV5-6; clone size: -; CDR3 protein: CASSLAPIYTDTQYF; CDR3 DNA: TGTGCCAGCAGCTTGGCCCCGATTTACACAGATACGCAGTATTTT
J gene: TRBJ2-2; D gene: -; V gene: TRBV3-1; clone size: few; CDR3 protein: CASSYNGRISGELFF; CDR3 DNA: TGTGCCAGCAGCTACAACGGGAGAATCTCCGGGGAGCTGTTTTTT
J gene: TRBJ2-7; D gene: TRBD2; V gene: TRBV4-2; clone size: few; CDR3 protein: CASSQTPSGITSYEQYF; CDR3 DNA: TGTGCCAGCAGCCAAACTCCTAGCGGGATAACCTCCTACGAGCAGTACTTC